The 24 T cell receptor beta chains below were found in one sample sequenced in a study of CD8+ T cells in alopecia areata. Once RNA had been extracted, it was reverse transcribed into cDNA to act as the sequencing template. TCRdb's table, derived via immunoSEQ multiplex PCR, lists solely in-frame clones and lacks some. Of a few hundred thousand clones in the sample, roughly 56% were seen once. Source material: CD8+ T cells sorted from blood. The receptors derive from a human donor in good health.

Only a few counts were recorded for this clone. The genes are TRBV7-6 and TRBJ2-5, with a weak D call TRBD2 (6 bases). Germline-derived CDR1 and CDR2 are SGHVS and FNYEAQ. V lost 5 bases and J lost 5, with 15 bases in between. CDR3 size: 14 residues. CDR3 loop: CASSPTLGRETQYF. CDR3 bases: TGTGCCAGCAGCCCTACGTTGGGGAGGGAGACCCAGTACTTC.

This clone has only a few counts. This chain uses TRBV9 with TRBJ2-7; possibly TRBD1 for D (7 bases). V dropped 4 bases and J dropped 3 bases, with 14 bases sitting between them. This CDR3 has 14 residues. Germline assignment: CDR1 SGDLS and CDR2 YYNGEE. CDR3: CASSPGGYSYEQYF. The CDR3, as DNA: TGTGCCAGCAGCCCAGGGGGGTACAGCTACGAGCAGTACTTC.

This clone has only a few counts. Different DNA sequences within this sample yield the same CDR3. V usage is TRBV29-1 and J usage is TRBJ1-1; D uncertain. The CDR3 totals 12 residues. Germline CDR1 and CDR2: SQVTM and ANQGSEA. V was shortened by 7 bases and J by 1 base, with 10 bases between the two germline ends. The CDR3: CSAPGANTEAFF. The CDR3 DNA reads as TGCAGCGCCCCGGGAGCGAACACTGAAGCTTTCTTT.

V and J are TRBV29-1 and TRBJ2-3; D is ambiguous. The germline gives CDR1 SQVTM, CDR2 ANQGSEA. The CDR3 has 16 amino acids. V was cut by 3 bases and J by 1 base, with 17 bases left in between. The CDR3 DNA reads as TGCAGCGTTGAGGTGCAAGAAGGACCCCGCACAGATACGCAGTATTTT. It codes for CSVEVQEGPRTDTQYF.

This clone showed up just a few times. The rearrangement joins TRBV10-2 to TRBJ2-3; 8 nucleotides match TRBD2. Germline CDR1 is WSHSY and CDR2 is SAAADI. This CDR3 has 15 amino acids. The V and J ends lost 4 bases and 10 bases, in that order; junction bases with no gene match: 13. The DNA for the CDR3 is TGCGCCAGCAGTGGGTTAGGGACTAGGACCAGGGCGCAGTATTTT. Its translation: CASSGLGTRTRAQYF.

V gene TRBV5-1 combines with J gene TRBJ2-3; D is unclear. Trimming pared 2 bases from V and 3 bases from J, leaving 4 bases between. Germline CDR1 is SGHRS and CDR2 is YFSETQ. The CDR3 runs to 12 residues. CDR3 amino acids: CASSFRTDTQYF. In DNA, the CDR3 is TGCGCCAGCAGCTTCCGGACAGATACGCAGTATTTT.

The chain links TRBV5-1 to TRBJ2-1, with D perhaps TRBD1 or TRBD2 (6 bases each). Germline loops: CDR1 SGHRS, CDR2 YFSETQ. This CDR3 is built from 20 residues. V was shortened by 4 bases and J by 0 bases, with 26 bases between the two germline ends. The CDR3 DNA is TGCGCCAGCAGCCCATTGCGGGCGGACGCCGGGGGCAGCTCCTACAATGAGCAGTTCTTC. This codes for CASSPLRADAGGSSYNEQFF.

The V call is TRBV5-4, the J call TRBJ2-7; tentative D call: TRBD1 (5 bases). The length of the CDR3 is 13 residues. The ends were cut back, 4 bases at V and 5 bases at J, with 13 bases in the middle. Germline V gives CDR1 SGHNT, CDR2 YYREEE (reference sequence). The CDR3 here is CASSPLVGDEQYF. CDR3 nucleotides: TGTGCCAGCAGCCCGCTGGTAGGGGACGAGCAGTACTTC.

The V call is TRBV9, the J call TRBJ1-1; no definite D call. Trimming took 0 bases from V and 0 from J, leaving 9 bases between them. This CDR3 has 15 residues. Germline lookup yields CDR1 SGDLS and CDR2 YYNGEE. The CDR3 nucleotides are TGTGCCAGCAGCGTAGAGGGAGGGTTGAACACTGAAGCTTTCTTT. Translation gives CASSVEGGLNTEAFF.

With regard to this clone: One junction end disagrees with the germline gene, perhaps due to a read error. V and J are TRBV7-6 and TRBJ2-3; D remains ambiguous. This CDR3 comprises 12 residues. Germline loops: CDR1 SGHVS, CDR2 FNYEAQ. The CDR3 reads CASSSETGPWNF. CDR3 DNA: TGTGCCAGCAGCTCAGAAACCGGCCCATGGAATTTT.

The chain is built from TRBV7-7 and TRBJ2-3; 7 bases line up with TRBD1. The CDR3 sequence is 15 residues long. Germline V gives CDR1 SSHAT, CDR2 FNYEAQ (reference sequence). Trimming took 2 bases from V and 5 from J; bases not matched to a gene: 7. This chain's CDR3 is CASSLSQGVGDTQYF. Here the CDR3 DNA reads TGTGCCAGCAGCTTATCGCAGGGGGTTGGAGATACGCAGTATTTT.

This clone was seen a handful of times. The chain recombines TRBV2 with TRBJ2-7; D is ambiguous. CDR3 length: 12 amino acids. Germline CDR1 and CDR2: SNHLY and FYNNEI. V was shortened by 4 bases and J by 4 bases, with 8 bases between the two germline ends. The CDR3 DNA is TGTGCCAGCAGTGGAACATCTTACGAGCAGTACTTC. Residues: CASSGTSYEQYF.

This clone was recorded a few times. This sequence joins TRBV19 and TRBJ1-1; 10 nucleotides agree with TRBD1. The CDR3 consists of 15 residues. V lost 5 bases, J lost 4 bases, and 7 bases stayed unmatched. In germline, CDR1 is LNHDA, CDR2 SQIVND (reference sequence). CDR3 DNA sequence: TGTGCCAGTAGTCGCGGGACAGGGGAGCCCACTGAAGCTTTCTTT. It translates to CASSRGTGEPTEAFF.

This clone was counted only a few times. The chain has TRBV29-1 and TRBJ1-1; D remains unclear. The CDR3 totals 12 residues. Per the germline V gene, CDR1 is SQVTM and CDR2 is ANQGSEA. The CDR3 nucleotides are TGCATCGGGGAGGGCATGAACACTGAAGCTTTCTTT. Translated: CIGEGMNTEAFF. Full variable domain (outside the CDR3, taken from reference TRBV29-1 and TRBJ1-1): SAVISQKPSRDICQRGTSLTIQCQVDSQVTMMFWYRQQPGQSLTLIATANQGSEATYESGFVIDKFPISRPNLTFSTLTVSNMSPEDSSIYLCIGEGMNTEAFFGQGTRLTVV.

This chain's CDR3 is CASSLYGGALADTQYF. In nucleotides, the CDR3 is TGTGCCAGCAGCTTATACGGGGGGGCTTTGGCAGATACGCAGTATTTT. V usage is TRBV7-2 and J usage is TRBJ2-3, with TRBD2 matching 8 bases. Germline V CDR1 and CDR2: SGHTA, FQGNSA. The trim removed 2 bases at V and 4 bases at J, leaving 8 bases unmatched. The CDR3 is made up of 16 amino acids.

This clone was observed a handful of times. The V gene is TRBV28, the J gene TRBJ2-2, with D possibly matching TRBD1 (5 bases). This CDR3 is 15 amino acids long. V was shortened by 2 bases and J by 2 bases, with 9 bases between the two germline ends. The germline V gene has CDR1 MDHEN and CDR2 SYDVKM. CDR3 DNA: TGTGCCAGCAGTTTACAGGGTATAAACACCGGGGAGCTGTTTTTT. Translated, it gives CASSLQGINTGELFF.

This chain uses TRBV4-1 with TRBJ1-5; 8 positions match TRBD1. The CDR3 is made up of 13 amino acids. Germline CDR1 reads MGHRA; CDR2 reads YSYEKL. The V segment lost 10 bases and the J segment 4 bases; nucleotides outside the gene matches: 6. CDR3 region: CATGGVSNQPQHF. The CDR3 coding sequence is TGCGCCACAGGGGGCGTCTCAAATCAGCCCCAGCATTTT.

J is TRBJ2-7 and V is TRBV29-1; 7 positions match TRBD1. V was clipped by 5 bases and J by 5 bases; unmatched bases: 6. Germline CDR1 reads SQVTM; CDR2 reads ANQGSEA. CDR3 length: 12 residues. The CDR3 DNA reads TGCAGCGTTTTGGGACAGCCTCACGAGCAGTACTTC. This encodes CSVLGQPHEQYF.

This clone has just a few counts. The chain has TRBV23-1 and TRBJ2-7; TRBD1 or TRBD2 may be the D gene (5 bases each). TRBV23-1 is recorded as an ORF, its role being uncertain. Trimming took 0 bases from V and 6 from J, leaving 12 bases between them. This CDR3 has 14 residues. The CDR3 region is CASSQSSKGREQYF. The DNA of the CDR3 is TGCGCCAGCAGTCAATCGTCCAAGGGACGCGAGCAGTACTTC.

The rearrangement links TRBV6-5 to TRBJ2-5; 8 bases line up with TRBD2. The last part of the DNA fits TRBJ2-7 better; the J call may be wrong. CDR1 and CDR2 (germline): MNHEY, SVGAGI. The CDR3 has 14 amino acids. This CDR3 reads CASSYLGGAYEQYF. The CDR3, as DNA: TGTGCCAGCAGTTACCTCGGGGGGGCCTACGAGCAGTACTTC.

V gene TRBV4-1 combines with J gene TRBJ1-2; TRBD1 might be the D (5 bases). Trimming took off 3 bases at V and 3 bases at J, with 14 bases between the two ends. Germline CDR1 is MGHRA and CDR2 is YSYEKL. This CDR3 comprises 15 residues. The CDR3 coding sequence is TGCGCCAGCAGCCACCCCGGGACGCCGGACTATGGCTACACCTTC. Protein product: CASSHPGTPDYGYTF.

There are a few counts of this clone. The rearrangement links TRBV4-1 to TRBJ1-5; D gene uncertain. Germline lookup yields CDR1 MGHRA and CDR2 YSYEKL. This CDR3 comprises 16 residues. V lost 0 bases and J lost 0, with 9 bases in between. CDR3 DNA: TGCGCCAGCAGCCAAGACCGGCAGTTTAGCAATCAGCCCCAGCATTTT. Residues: CASSQDRQFSNQPQHF.

Written as DNA, the CDR3 is TGTGCCAGCGGCCCAAGACAGGGTTTAACAGAGACCCAGTACTTC. As protein: CASGPRQGLTETQYF. This chain connects TRBV11-1 to TRBJ2-5; 7 bases align to TRBD1. V gave up 8 bases and J gave up 4 bases; unmatched junction bases: 13. The CDR3 contains 15 residues. Germline V gene sequence: CDR1 SGHAT, CDR2 FQDESV (reference sequence).

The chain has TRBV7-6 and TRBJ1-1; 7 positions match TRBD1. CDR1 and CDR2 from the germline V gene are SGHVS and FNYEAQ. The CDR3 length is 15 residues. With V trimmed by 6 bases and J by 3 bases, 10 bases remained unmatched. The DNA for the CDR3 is TGTGCCAGCAGTCCTACCATCGGGACAGACACTGAAGCTTTCTTT. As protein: CASSPTIGTDTEAFF.